The 15 T cell receptor beta chains below all came from one sample that was sequenced in a study of PD-L1 blockade in urothelial cancer (TCRdb year 2017). Library method: the immunoSEQ multiplex PCR assay. TCRdb took this table from immuneACCESS and kept in-frame rearrangements with V and J called. Such tables lack part of the clones; where checked against another copy, unresolved V genes explain under half of the gap, and the rest is unexplained. The table for this sample lists 95,000 or so clones; around 87% of them were counted only once. Jointly, the top ten make up roughly 2% of the sample. The label giving this sample's time point can be read as: pretreatment peripheral blood. The input for sequencing was PBMCs, taken around atezolizumab (anti-PD-L1) treatment. These receptor sequences come from a man aged 55-75 years with urothelial cancer.

The chain couples TRBV11-2 to TRBJ2-1; the match to TRBD1 covers 10 bases. The CDR3 consists of 13 residues. V shed 4 bases and J 6 bases; nucleotides not matched to a gene: 0. Germline V lookup: CDR1 SGHAT, CDR2 FQNNGV. CDR3 in DNA: TGTGCCAGCAGCTGGACAGGGGGCAATGAGCAGTTCTTC. Translating gives CASSWTGGNEQFF.

This chain's CDR3 is CASSQQLTGNTEAFF. CDR3 DNA: TGCGCCAGCAGCCAACAGCTTACAGGGAACACTGAAGCTTTCTTT. The chain carries TRBV4-1 and TRBJ1-1; D might be TRBD1 (5 bases). Germline CDR1 reads MGHRA; CDR2 reads YSYEKL. The CDR3 length is 15 residues. Trimming cost V 2 bases and J 1 base, with 11 bases left between them.

The count of this clone is one. The V gene is TRBV19, the J gene TRBJ1-3; D ambiguous. Germline V lookup: CDR1 LNHDA, CDR2 SQIVND (reference sequence). The CDR3 contains 12 residues. V lost 8 bases and J 0 bases, leaving 5 bases between the germline ends. Here the CDR3 DNA reads TGTGCCAGTGGAGACTCTGGAAACACCATATATTTT. This encodes CASGDSGNTIYF.

The genes are TRBV6-1 and TRBJ2-2, with 8 positions matching TRBD1. The V gene end was trimmed by 10 bases and the J gene end by 7 bases; junction bases not matched to a gene: 11. Germline assignment: CDR1 MNHNS and CDR2 SASEGT. The CDR3 is 14 amino acids. The CDR3 loop reads CATYRDRLYGELFF. In nucleotides, the CDR3 is TGTGCCACCTACCGGGACAGGCTCTACGGGGAGCTGTTTTTT.

The rearrangement uses TRBV6-5 and TRBJ2-7, with a tentative D call TRBD1 (7 bases). The CDR3 runs 14 residues. The V gene lost 6 bases and the J gene lost 3 bases, with 15 bases spanning the gap. Germline CDR1 and CDR2: MNHEY and SVGAGI. This chain's CDR3 is CASREQGTYYEQYF. The CDR3 nucleotides are TGTGCCAGCAGAGAACAGGGGACTTACTACGAGCAGTACTTC.

This rearrangement joins TRBV7-6 to TRBJ2-1; D remains ambiguous. Trimming stripped 4 bases from V and 10 bases from J, with 8 bases between. Per the germline V gene, CDR1 is SGHVS and CDR2 is FNYEAQ. This CDR3 has 11 residues. The CDR3 is CASSSNSEQFF. In nucleotides, the CDR3 is TGTGCCAGCAGCTCGAACTCAGAGCAGTTCTTC.

V is TRBV27 and J is TRBJ1-6; no firm D call. Germline-derived CDR1 and CDR2 are MNHEY and SMNVEV (reference sequence). This CDR3 is built from 17 residues. The V and J ends lost 4 bases and 9 bases respectively, with 22 bases between them. Written as DNA, the CDR3 is TGTGCCAGCAGTTCCTTTGCGGGGTCCGTTTTTCGTTCACCCCTCCACTTT. Translation: CASSSFAGSVFRSPLHF.

The V gene is TRBV28, the J gene TRBJ1-3; no definite D call. CDR1 and CDR2 from the germline V gene are MDHEN and SYDVKM. The CDR3 sequence is 14 residues long. V lost 2 bases and J 2 bases, leaving 7 bases between the germline ends. CDR3 bases: TGTGCCAGCAGTTTACCGGAGGCTGGAAACACCATATATTTT. Translation gives CASSLPEAGNTIYF. The full variable domain, in which reference TRBV28 and TRBJ1-3 provide the parts outside the CDR3, is DVKVTQSSRYLVKRTGEKVFLECVQDMDHENMFWYRQDPGLGLRLIYFSYDVKMKEKGDIPEGYSVSREKKERFSLILESASTNQTSMYLCASSLPEAGNTIYFGEGSWLTVV.

The V call is TRBV29-1, the J call TRBJ2-1, with 9 nucleotides matching TRBD2. CDR3 length: 13 amino acids. V lost 3 bases, J lost 7 bases, and 4 bases stayed unmatched. Germline V gene data show CDR1 as SQVTM and CDR2 as ANQGSEA. This CDR3 reads CSVDGLAGNEQFF. As DNA, the CDR3 is TGCAGCGTTGATGGCCTAGCGGGAAATGAGCAGTTCTTC.

The rearrangement uses TRBV2 and TRBJ2-1; 7 bases agree with TRBD1. CDR1 is SNHLY and CDR2 is FYNNEI in the germline V gene. V lost 8 bases and J lost 7; bases outside the gene matches: 14. The CDR3 runs 15 residues. This CDR3 reads CASVEDRVFMNEQFF. The CDR3 region has the DNA TGTGCCAGCGTCGAAGACAGGGTTTTCATGAATGAGCAGTTCTTC.

This chain joins TRBV11-3 and TRBJ2-1, with 9 bases aligning to TRBD2. The CDR3 is 16 amino acids. The germline V gene has CDR1 SGHNT and CDR2 YENEEA. V gave up 5 bases and J gave up 7 bases; unmatched junction bases: 12. CDR3 loop: CASSPGGSGGWNEQFF. The CDR3 nucleotides are TGTGCCAGCAGCCCAGGGGGTAGCGGGGGTTGGAATGAGCAGTTCTTC.

The chain links TRBV6-1 to TRBJ2-7, with 7 bases fitting TRBD1. The CDR3 runs 14 residues. Trimming took 1 base from V and 3 from J; bases not matched to a gene: 3. CDR1 is MNHNS, CDR2 SASEGT, per germline. Here the CDR3 DNA reads TGTGCCAGCAGTGAAGGGCCAGGGGGCTACGAGCAGTACTTC. This encodes CASSEGPGGYEQYF.

This rearrangement joins TRBV13 to TRBJ2-1; D is perhaps TRBD2 (5 bases). Germline V lookup: CDR1 PRHDT, CDR2 FYEKMQ (reference sequence). Trimming pared 5 bases from V and 3 bases from J, leaving 11 bases between. The CDR3 covers 14 residues. DNA of the CDR3: TGTGCCAGCAGCCTCGGAGGACTCTACAATGAGCAGTTCTTC. It codes for CASSLGGLYNEQFF.

The chain recombines TRBV7-2 with TRBJ1-3, with D unclear. Trimming took off 2 bases at V and 5 bases at J, with 7 bases between the two ends. Germline V gene sequence: CDR1 SGHTA, CDR2 FQGNSA. The CDR3 contains 13 residues. CDR3 bases: TGTGCCAGCAGCTTACATGGGCGAAACACCATATATTTT. This gives the protein CASSLHGRNTIYF.

The rearrangement joins TRBV30 to TRBJ1-2, with D possibly TRBD1 on 5 matching bases. CDR3 length: 12 residues. Trimming took 5 bases from V and 5 from J, leaving 12 bases between them. Germline CDR1 reads GTSNPN; CDR2 reads SVGIG (reference sequence). The CDR3 DNA is TGTGCCTGGGGCCGGGGGTTTTATGGCTACACCTTC. It is translated as CAWGRGFYGYTF.